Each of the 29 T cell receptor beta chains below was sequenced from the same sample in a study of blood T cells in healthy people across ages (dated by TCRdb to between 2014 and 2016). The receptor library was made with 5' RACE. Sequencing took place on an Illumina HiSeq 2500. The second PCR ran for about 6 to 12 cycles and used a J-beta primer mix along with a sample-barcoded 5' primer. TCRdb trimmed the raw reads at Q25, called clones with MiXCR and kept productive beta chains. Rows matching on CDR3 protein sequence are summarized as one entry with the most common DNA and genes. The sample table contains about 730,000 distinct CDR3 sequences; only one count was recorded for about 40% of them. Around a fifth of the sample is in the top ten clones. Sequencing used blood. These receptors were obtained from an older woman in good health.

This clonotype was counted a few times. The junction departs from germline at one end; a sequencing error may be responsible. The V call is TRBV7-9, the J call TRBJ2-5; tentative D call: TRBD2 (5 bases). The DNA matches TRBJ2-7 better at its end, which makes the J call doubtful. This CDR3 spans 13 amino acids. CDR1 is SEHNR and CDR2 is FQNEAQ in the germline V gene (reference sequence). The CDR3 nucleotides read TGTGCCAGCAGCGTAGCCGGGATCTACGAGCAGTACTTC. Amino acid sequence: CASSVAGIYEQYF.

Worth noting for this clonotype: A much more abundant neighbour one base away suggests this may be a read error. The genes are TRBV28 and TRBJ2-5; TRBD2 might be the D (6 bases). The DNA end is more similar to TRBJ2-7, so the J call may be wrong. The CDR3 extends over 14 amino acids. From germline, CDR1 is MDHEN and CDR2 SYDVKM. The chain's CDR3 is CASSLAGPSDEQYF. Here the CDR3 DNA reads TGTGCCAGCAGTTTGGCGGGGCCCTCCGACGAGCAGTACTTC.

The CDR3 region is CASSPVGVKNYGYTF. CDR3 coding DNA: TGTGCCAGCAGCCCCGTGGGGGTGAAAAACTATGGCTACACCTTC. This chain links TRBV4-2 with TRBJ1-2, with D maybe TRBD1 (5 bases). CDR1 is LGHNA, CDR2 YNFKEQ, per germline. Trimming pared 4 bases from V and 2 bases from J, leaving 14 bases between. The CDR3 is 15 amino acids.

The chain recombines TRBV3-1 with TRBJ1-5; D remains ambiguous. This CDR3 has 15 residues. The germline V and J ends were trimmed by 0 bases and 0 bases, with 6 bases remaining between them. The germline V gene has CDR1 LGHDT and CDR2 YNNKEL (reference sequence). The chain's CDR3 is CASSQDAVSNQPQHF. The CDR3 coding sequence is TGTGCCAGCAGCCAAGATGCTGTTAGCAATCAGCCCCAGCATTTT. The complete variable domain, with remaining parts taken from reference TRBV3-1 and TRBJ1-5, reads DTAVSQTPKYLVTQMGNDKSIKCEQNLGHDTMYWYKQDSKKFLKIMFSYNNKELIINETVPNRFSPKSPDKAHLNLHINSLELGDSAVYFCASSQDAVSNQPQHFGDGTRLSIL.

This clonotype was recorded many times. This chain's CDR3 is CASSLALTGQETQYF. In DNA, the CDR3 is TGTGCCAGCAGCTTAGCGTTGACAGGACAAGAGACCCAGTACTTC. V usage is TRBV7-9 and J usage is TRBJ2-5, with TRBD1 as a possible D gene (6 bases). The length of the CDR3 is 15 residues. Deletions cut 0 bases from V and 2 bases from J, with 10 bases between. Germline CDR1 and CDR2: SEHNR and FQNEAQ (reference sequence).

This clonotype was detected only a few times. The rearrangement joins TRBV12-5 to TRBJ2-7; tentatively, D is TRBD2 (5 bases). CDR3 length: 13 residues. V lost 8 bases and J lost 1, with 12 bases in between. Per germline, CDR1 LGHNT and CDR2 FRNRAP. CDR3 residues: CASRFERSYEQYF. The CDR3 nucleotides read TGTGCTAGTAGGTTTGAGCGGTCCTACGAGCAGTACTTC. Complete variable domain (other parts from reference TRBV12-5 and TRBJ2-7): DARVTQTPRHKVTEMGQEVTMRCQPILGHNTVFWYRQTMMQGLELLAYFRNRAPLDDSGMPKDRFSAEMPDATLATLKIQPSEPRDSAVYFCASRFERSYEQYFGPGTRLTVT.

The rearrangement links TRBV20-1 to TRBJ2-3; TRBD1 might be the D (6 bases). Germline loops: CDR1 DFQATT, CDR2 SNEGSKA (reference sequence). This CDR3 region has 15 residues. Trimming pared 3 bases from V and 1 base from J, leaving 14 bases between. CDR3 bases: TGCAGTGCTAGGGCCCCGGGACAAGGCACAGATACGCAGTATTTT. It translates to CSARAPGQGTDTQYF.

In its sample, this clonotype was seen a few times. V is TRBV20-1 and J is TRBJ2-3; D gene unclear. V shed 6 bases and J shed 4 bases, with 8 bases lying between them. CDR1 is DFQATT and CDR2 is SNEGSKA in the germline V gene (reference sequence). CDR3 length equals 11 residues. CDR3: CSALAADTQYF. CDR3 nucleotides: TGCAGTGCCTTGGCGGCAGATACGCAGTATTTT.

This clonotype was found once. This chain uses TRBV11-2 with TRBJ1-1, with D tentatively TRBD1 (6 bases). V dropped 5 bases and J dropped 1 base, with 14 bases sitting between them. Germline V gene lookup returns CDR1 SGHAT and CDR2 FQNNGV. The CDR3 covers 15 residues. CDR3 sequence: CASSLTWTANTEAFF. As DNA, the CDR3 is TGTGCCAGCAGCCTCACCTGGACAGCGAACACTGAAGCTTTCTTT.

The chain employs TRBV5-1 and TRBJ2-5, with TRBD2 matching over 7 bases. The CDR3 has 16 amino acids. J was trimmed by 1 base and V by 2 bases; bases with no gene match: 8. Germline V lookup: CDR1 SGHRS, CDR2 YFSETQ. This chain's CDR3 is CASSLRSGIRQETQYF. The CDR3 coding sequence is TGCGCCAGCAGCTTAAGGAGCGGGATACGCCAAGAGACCCAGTACTTC. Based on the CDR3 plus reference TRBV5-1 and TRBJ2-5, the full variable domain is KAGVTQTPRYLIKTRGQQVTLSCSPISGHRSVSWYQQTPGQGLQFLFEYFSETQRNKGNFPGRFSGRQFSNSRSEMNVSTLELGDSALYLCASSLRSGIRQETQYFGPGTRLLVL.

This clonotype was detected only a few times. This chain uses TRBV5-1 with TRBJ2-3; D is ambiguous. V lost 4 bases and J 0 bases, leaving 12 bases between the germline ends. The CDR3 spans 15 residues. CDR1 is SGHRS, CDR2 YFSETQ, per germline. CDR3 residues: CASSPSTISTDTQYF. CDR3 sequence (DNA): TGCGCCAGCAGCCCCTCGACGATTAGCACAGATACGCAGTATTTT.

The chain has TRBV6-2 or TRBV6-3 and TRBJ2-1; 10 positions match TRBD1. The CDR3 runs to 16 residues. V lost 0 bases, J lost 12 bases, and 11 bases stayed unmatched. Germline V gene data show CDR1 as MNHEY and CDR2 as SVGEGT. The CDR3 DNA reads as TGTGCCAGCAGTTACTCCCCGGGACAGGGGATCCTTGCGCAGTTCTTC. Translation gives CASSYSPGQGILAQFF.

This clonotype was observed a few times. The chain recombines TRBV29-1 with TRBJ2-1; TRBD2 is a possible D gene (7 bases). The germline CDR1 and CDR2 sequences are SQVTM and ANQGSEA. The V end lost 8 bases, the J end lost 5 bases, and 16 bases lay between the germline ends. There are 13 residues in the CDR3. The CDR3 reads CSTQGGANNEQFF. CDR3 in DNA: TGCAGCACCCAAGGGGGGGCAAACAATGAGCAGTTCTTC.

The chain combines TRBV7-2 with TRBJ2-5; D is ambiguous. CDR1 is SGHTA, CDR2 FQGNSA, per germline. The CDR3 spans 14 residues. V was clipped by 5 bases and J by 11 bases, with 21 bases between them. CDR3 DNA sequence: TGTGCCAGCAGCCAACCGACGGCTACGTTGGAGCAGTACTTC. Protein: CASSQPTATLEQYF.

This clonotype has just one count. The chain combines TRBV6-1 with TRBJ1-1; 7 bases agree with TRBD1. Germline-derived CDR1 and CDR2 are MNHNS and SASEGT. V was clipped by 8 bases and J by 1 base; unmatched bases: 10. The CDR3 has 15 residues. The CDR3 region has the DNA TGTGCCAGCGGTGCGTTGAGGGGGCCGAACACTGAAGCTTTCTTT. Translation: CASGALRGPNTEAFF.

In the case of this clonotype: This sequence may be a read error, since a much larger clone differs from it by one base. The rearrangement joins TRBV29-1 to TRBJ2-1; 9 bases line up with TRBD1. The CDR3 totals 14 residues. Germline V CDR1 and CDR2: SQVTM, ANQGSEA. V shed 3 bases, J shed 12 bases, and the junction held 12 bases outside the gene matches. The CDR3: CSVEGQGEQWRQFF. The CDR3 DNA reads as TGCAGCGTTGAGGGACAGGGAGAACAATGGAGGCAGTTCTTC.

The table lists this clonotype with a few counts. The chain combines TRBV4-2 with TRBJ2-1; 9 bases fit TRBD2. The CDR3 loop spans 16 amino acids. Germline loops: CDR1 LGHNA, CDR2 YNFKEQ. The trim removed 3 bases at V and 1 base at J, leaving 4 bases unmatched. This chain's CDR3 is CASSQVSGSSYNEQFF. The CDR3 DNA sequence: TGTGCCAGCAGCCAGGTTAGCGGGAGTTCCTACAATGAGCAGTTCTTC.

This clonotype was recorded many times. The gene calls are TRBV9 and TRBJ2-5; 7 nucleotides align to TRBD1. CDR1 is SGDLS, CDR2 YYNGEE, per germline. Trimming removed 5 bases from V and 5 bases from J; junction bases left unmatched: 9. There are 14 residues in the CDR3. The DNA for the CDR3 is TGTGCCAGCAGTGAAAGTGGGACAGAGGAGACCCAGTACTTC. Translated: CASSESGTEETQYF.

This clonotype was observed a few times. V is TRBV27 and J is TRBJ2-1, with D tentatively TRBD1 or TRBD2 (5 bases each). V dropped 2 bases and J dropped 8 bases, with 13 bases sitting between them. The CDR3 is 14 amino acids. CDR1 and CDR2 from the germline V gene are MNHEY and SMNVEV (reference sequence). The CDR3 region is CASSLRDGRYEQFF. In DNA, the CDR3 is TGTGCCAGCAGTTTAAGGGACGGACGCTATGAGCAGTTCTTC.

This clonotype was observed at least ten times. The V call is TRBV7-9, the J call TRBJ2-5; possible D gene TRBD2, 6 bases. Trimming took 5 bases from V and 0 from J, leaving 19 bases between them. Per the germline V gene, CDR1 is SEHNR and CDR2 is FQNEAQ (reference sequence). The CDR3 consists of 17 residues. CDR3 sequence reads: CASSTSDVAEYQETQYF. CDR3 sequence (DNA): TGTGCCAGCAGCACCAGCGACGTAGCGGAGTACCAAGAGACCCAGTACTTC. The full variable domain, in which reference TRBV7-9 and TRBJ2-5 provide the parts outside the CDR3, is DTGVSQNPRHKITKRGQNVTFRCDPISEHNRLYWYRQTLGQGPEFLTYFQNEAQLEKSRLLSDRFSAERPKGSFSTLEIQRTEQGDSAMYLCASSTSDVAEYQETQYFGPGTRLLVL.

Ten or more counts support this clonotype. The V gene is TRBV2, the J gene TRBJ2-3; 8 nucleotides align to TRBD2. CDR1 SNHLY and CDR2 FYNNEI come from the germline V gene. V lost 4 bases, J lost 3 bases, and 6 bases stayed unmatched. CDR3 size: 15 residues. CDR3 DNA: TGTGCCAGCAGTGCCGACGGGGGGGAAACAGATACGCAGTATTTT. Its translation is CASSADGGETDTQYF.

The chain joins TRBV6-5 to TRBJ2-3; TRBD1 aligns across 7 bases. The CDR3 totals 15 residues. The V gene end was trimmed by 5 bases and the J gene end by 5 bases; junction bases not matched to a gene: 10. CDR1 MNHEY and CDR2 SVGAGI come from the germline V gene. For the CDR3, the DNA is TGTGCCAGCAGTCAAATTCGACCAGGGGGAGATACGCAGTATTTT. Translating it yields CASSQIRPGGDTQYF.

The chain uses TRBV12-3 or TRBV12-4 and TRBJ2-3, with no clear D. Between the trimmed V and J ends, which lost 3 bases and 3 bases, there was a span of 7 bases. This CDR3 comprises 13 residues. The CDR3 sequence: CASSLGQTDTQYF. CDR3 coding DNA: TGTGCCAGCAGTTTGGGCCAAACAGATACGCAGTATTTT.

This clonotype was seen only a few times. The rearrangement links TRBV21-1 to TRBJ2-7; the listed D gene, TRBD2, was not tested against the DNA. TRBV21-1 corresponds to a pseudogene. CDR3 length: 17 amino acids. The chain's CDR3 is CASSKALQRECSYEQYF. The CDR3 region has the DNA TGTGCCAGCAGCAAAGCGCTCCAGCGGGAGTGTTCCTACGAGCAGTACTTC.

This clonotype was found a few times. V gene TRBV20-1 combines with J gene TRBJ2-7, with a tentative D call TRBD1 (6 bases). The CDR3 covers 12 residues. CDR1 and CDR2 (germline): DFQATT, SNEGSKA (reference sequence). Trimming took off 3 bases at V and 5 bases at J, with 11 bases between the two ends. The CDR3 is CSASQGRDEQYF. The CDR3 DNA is TGCAGTGCTAGTCAGGGGCGCGACGAGCAGTACTTC.

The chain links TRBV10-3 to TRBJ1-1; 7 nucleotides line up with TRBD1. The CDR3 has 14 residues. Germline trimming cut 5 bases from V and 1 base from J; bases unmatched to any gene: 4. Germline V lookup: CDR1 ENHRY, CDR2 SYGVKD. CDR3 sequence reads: CAISITGENTEAFF. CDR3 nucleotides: TGTGCCATCAGTATAACAGGGGAGAACACTGAAGCTTTCTTT.

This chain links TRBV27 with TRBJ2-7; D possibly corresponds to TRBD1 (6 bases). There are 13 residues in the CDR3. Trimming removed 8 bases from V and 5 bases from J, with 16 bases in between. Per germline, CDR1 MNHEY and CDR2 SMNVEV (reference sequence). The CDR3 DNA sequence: TGTGCCAGCGACAGGACCGCGCGTCACGAGCAGTACTTC. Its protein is CASDRTARHEQYF.

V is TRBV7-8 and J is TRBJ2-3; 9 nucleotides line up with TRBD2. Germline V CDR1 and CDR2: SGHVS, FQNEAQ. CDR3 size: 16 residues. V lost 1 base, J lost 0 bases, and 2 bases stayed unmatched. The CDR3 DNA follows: TGTGCCAGCAGCTTAGTAACTAGCGGGAGCACAGATACGCAGTATTTT. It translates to CASSLVTSGSTDTQYF.

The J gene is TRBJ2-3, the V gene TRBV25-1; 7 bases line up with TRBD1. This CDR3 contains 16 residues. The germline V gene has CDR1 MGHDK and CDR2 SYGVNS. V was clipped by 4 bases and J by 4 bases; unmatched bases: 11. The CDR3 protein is CASSASWDSRPDTQYF. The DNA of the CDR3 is TGTGCCAGCAGTGCGTCTTGGGACAGTCGCCCAGATACGCAGTATTTT.